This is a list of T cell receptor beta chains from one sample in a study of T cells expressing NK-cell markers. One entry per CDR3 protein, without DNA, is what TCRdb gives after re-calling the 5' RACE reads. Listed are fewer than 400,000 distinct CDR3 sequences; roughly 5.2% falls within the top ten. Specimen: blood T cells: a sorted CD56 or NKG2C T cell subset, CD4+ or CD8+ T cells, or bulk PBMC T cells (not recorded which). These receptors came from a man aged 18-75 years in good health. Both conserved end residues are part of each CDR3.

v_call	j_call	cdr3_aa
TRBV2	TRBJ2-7	CASSEGLGGTVSYEQYF
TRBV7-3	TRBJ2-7	CASSLPRQGIEQYF
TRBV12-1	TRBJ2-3	CASSSREGTSGVNTDTQYF
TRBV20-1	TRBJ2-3	CSAQTTGGDTQYF
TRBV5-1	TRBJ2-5	CASSSRDRGPETQYF
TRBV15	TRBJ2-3	CATSRVWAGASDTQYF
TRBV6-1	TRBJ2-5	CASRKKPSETQYF
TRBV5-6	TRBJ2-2	CASSLIKLGVNTGELFF
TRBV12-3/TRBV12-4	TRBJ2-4	CASSRGAKNIQYF
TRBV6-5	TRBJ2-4	CASSSLAGEGLAKNIQYF
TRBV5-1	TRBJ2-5	CASSLRGRRMETQYF
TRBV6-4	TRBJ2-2	CASSSDRSTGELFF
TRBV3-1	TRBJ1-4	CASSQTQGALGKLFF
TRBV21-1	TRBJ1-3	CASSNLDRGFLACLSGNTIYF
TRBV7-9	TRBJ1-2	CASSPTRRKEGGYTF
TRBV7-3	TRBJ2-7	CASSSVGGAEQYF
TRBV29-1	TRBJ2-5	CSVETLGLETQYF
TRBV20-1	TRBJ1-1	CSARDRGSSATEAFF
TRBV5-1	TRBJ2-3	CASTLGPGLRPQYF
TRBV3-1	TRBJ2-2	CASSQGGRGELFF
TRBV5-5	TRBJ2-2	CASSLVGGNTGELFF
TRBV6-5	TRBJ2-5	CASSSRRQAYQETQYF
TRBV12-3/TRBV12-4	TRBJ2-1	CASSFDLVQGANEQFF
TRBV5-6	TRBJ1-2	CASSLFSQRYGYTF
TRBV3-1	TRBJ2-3	CASSRGLAGQYF
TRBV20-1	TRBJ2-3	CSAPKGQGKDTQYF
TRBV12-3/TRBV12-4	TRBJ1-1	CASRDRGMNTEAFF
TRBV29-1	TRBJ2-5	CSVSGSNAETQYF
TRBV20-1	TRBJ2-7	CSVFRDRGSYEQYF
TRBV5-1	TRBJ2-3	CASSPWDSVNTQYF
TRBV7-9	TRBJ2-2	CASSLTREGTGELFF
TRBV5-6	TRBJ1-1	CASSLWGLGPYTEAFF
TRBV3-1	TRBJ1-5	CASSHWGNDQPQHF
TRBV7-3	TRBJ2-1	CASSLTTAGGLIEQFF
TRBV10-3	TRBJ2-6	CAIRSSGTGVSGANVLTF
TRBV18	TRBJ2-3	CASSPDSSTDTQYF
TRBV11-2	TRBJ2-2	CASRAGTSVTGELFF
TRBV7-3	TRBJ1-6	CASSSMTGANSPLHF
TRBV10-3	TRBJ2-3	CAISEGGGADTQYF
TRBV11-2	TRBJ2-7	CASARKWGGIYEQYF
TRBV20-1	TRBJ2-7	CSATKGVSYEQYF
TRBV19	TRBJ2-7	CASSIRTGAYEQYF
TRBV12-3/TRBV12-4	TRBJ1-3	CASRVPGQGRDTIYF
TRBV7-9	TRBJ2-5	CASSVTGRRETQYF
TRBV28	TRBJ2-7	CASNPLDRDIGYEQYF